This T cell receptor (beta chain) was observed in a study of shared clonotypes between healthy human individuals. Across the whole study: A donor's plate count was three for CD4 naive and three for CD4 memory; CD8 naive had two and CD8 memory one.

Study outcomes and limitations: All-four-donor shared clonotypes had higher generation probabilities than non-shared clonotypes did. Only blood was sampled; tissue repertoires likely differ.

Produced via immunoSEQ multiplex PCR; TCRdb's table is partial and in-frame only. Of roughly 2 million clones listed, around 95% are singletons. As to this clone: Its antigen is not identified.

The sequenced sample consisted of naive CD4+ T cells sorted from blood. Documented subset: CD45RA+ positively selected. This TCR came from a young man in good health.

CDR3 residues: CASSEYEGVSEQYF. In nucleotides, the CDR3 is TGTGCCAGCAGTGAGTATGAGGGAGTAAGCGAGCAGTACTTC. The chain links TRBV2 to TRBJ2-7; a weak D match, TRBD2 (5 bases). V was pared by 3 bases and J by 6 bases, with 15 bases between. The CDR3 covers 14 residues. Germline V lookup: CDR1 SNHLY, CDR2 FYNNEI.